This T cell receptor (beta chain) comes out of a study of response to subunit inactivated influenza vaccine (dated by TCRdb to 2016 to 2019). In terms of the full investigation: To follow how T cells responded to a trivalent subunit inactivated influenza vaccine, the researchers relied on deep quantitative profiling of the T cell receptor repertoire. The full study reports these points: The authors proposed that each seasonal influenza vaccination may bring in only a limited number of new T cells.

This clonotype was recorded once. The specificity of this receptor is unknown. No much larger clonotype is one base removed from it; base qualities were not supplied. On its own, one read is weak support. The method was RT-PCR. The run used an Illumina HiSeq 2500. The public reads were reprocessed in TCRdb via fastp at Q25 and MiXCR, keeping in-frame beta chains. Rows are unified per CDR3 protein, each entry keeping the most common DNA and genes. This sample is represented by over 750,000 distinct CDR3 sequences; approximately 22% of them were singletons. The top ten constitute 10% of the sample. The CDR3, from cysteine to phenylalanine, totals 18 residues. The kept DNA is CDR3 alone, 54 bases in frame from the first base. V is pruned by 3 bases and J by 4 bases, leaving 13 bases of the junction without a gene match. The germline V gene (reference sequence) supplies CDR1 SGHAT and CDR2 FQDESV.

The chain uses TRBV11-1 and TRBJ2-1, with 9 bases in between that match TRBD1. The clonotype was recovered from a man aged 50 to 59 who received an inactivated influenza vaccine. Donor details come from another sample of the same person, matched by shared clones. Sequencing used PBMCs from blood, obtained less than 6 days after vaccination. Here is the DNA: TGTGCCAGCAGCTTCAGAACTGAACAGGGGGCCCCGTACAATGAGCAGTTCTTC. This codes for CASSFRTEQGAPYNEQFF.